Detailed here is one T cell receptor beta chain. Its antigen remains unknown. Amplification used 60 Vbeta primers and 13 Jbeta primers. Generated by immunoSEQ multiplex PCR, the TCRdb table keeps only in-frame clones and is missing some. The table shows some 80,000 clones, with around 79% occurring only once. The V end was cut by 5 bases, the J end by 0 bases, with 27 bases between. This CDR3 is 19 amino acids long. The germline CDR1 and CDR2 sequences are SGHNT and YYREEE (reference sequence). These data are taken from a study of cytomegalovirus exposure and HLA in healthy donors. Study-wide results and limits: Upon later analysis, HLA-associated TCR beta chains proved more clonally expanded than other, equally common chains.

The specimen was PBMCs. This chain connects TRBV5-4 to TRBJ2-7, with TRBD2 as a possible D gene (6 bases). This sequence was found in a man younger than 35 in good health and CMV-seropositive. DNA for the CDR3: TGTGCCAGCAGACCAGGAGGGACTGCTTTTCGGGAGAGCTCCTACGAGCAGTACTTC. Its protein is CASRPGGTAFRESSYEQYF.